A single sample gave rise to the 14 T cell receptor beta chains below, sequenced in a study of CD8 T cells in Susac syndrome. Reverse transcription used roughly 0.45 to 1 ug RNA and random hexamers. One entry per CDR3 protein results from TCRdb running MiXCR on the immunoSEQ multiplex PCR reads. The data contain hundreds of thousands of distinct CDR3 sequences, approximately 85% of them singletons. The sequencing input was CD8+ T cells from PBMCs. The receptors here all came from a human donor with multiple sclerosis.

The J gene is TRBJ1-5, the V gene TRBV2; D possibly corresponds to TRBD1 (5 bases). Germline V gene data show CDR1 as SNHLY and CDR2 as FYNNEI. V dropped 8 bases and J dropped 0 bases, with 14 bases sitting between them. The CDR3 has 15 amino acids. The CDR3 nucleotides are TGTGCCAGCGGATCCGGGACGGATAGCAATCAGCCCCAGCATTTT. Amino acid sequence: CASGSGTDSNQPQHF.

This clonotype was observed once. This sequence joins TRBV7-7 and TRBJ2-3, with 9 bases matching TRBD1. V shed 5 bases, J shed 3 bases, and the junction held 6 bases outside the gene matches. The CDR3 spans 15 residues. Germline V lookup: CDR1 SSHAT, CDR2 FNYEAQ (reference sequence). The CDR3 loop is CASSLGTGTTDTQYF. The CDR3 nucleotides are TGTGCCAGCAGCCTAGGGACAGGGACGACAGATACGCAGTATTTT.

The CDR3 loop reads CASTRTGLVDEQFF. The CDR3 coding sequence is TGTGCCAGTACCCGCACGGGACTTGTCGATGAGCAGTTCTTC. The chain uses TRBV19 and TRBJ2-1; D perhaps matches TRBD2 (6 bases). Trimming removed 7 bases from V and 8 bases from J, with 18 bases in between. The germline V gene encodes CDR1 LNHDA and CDR2 SQIVND (reference sequence). This CDR3 has 14 amino acids.

The chain recombines TRBV28 with TRBJ1-2; D gene unclear. Germline CDR1 MDHEN, CDR2 SYDVKM. CDR3 length equals 14 residues. V was cut by 7 bases and J by 4 bases, with 16 bases left in between. CDR3 nucleotides: TGTGCCAGCATCCCGGATAGGTCCCCCTATGGCTACACCTTC. Translation gives CASIPDRSPYGYTF.

This chain uses TRBV28 with TRBJ2-7, with D perhaps matching TRBD2 (6 bases). Germline V lookup: CDR1 MDHEN, CDR2 SYDVKM. Trimming pared 3 bases from V and 7 bases from J, leaving 13 bases between. The CDR3 has 13 amino acids. CDR3 nucleotide sequence: TGTGCCAGCAGTTTGGACACCGCGGGGGAGCAGTACTTC. Translated: CASSLDTAGEQYF.

The chain has TRBV23-1 and TRBJ2-7; 11 bases agree with TRBD2. TRBV23-1 is an ORF; its function is uncertain. V trimming: 3 bases; J trimming: 0 bases; junction bases outside the gene matches: 10. The CDR3 totals 18 residues. The CDR3, as DNA: TGCGCCAGCAGTCACAGACTAGCGGGACCCCCTTACTCCTACGAGCAGTACTTC. It specifies CASSHRLAGPPYSYEQYF.

This chain uses TRBV12-3 or TRBV12-4 with TRBJ1-5; unclear D gene. V shed 5 bases and J shed 0 bases, with 8 bases lying between them. This CDR3 contains 14 residues. CDR3 coding DNA: TGTGCCAGCAGTCCCGATTATAGCAATCAGCCCCAGCATTTT. It codes for CASSPDYSNQPQHF.

The chain combines TRBV2 with TRBJ2-7; tentative D call: TRBD1 (5 bases). This CDR3 is built from 16 residues. Germline CDR1 SNHLY, CDR2 FYNNEI. Deletions cut 9 bases from V and 0 bases from J, with 21 bases between. The CDR3 region has the DNA TGTGCCAGTAATTTCCAGGGCTCCATCTACTCCTACGAGCAGTACTTC. Translation gives CASNFQGSIYSYEQYF.

The chain uses TRBV29-1 and TRBJ2-1, with TRBD2 as a possible D gene (6 bases). Looked up from germline, CDR1 is SQVTM and CDR2 is ANQGSEA. V was trimmed by 6 bases and J by 0 bases, leaving 21 bases between them. CDR3 length: 17 amino acids. Written as DNA, the CDR3 is TGCAGCGTCGTGGTCGGAGGTAGCGGATTCTCCTACAATGAGCAGTTCTTC. Encoded protein: CSVVVGGSGFSYNEQFF.

Written as DNA, the CDR3 is TGTGCCAGCAGTTTCCTAGCTTCCGACAGAGGGGACACAGATACGCAGTATTTT. This translates into CASSFLASDRGDTDTQYF. The chain has TRBV28 and TRBJ2-3; D could derive from TRBD1 or TRBD2 (5 bases each). The CDR3 extends over 18 amino acids. V lost 3 bases and J lost 2, with 21 bases in between. Germline CDR1 and CDR2: MDHEN and SYDVKM.

This rearrangement joins TRBV5-4 to TRBJ2-1; D uncertain. CDR1 SGHNT and CDR2 YYREEE come from the germline V gene (reference sequence). The CDR3 has 14 amino acids. Trimming cost V 0 bases and J 2 bases, with 6 bases left between them. As DNA, the CDR3 is TGTGCCAGCAGCTTGGATCGGGCCTACAATGAGCAGTTCTTC. It is translated as CASSLDRAYNEQFF.

J is TRBJ2-1 and V is TRBV27, with 10 positions matching TRBD1. Looked up from germline, CDR1 is MNHEY and CDR2 is SMNVEV (reference sequence). CDR3 length equals 13 residues. J was trimmed by 7 bases and V by 5 bases; bases with no gene match: 2. CDR3 DNA sequence: TGTGCCAGCAGTGTGGACAGGGGGAATGAGCAGTTCTTC. Protein: CASSVDRGNEQFF.

The rearrangement uses TRBV5-1 and TRBJ2-1, with 14 bases lining up with TRBD2. CDR1 SGHRS and CDR2 YFSETQ come from the germline V gene. V shed 4 bases, J shed 7 bases, and the junction held 10 bases outside the gene matches. This CDR3 region has 17 residues. The CDR3 spells CASSAGLAGVYGNEQFF. In nucleotides, the CDR3 is TGCGCCAGCAGCGCGGGACTAGCGGGAGTTTACGGGAATGAGCAGTTCTTC. Complete variable domain (other parts from reference TRBV5-1 and TRBJ2-1): KAGVTQTPRYLIKTRGQQVTLSCSPISGHRSVSWYQQTPGQGLQFLFEYFSETQRNKGNFPGRFSGRQFSNSRSEMNVSTLELGDSALYLCASSAGLAGVYGNEQFFGPGTRLTVL.

J is TRBJ2-1 and V is TRBV28, with TRBD2 matching over 10 bases. From germline, CDR1 is MDHEN and CDR2 SYDVKM. Trimming cost V 6 bases and J 9 bases; bases outside gene matches: 11. CDR3 size: 15 residues. CDR3 residues: CASRYLAGGLSEQFF. The CDR3 DNA reads TGTGCCAGCAGATACTTAGCGGGAGGACTCAGTGAGCAGTTCTTC.